These 5 T cell receptor beta chains were all obtained from the same sample, sequenced in a study of early T cells in non-severe SARS-CoV-2 infection. TCRdb redid the calling of the 5' RACE reads with MiXCR, one entry per CDR3 protein. The sample lists tens of thousands of distinct CDR3 sequences, about 9.7% occurring once. The sequenced sample was whole blood. Receptors were obtained from an adult who was a healthcare worker with PCR-confirmed SARS-CoV-2 infection or an uninfected control (not recorded which).

This clonotype was counted ten times or more. The gene calls are TRBV18 and TRBJ1-2, with D tentatively TRBD1 (6 bases). The CDR3 totals 11 residues. V gave up 4 bases and J gave up 6 bases, with 6 bases separating them. Germline V CDR1 and CDR2: KGHSH, LQKENI. The DNA of the CDR3 is TGTGCCAGCTCACACAGGGATGGCTACACCTTC. This sequence encodes CASSHRDGYTF.

The V gene is TRBV5-4, the J gene TRBJ2-7; the D gene is possibly TRBD2 (6 bases). The CDR3 consists of 15 residues. The germline V gene has CDR1 SGHNT and CDR2 YYREEE (reference sequence). The V end was cut by 4 bases, the J end by 3 bases, with 17 bases between. In DNA, the CDR3 is TGTGCCAGCAGCAGACCGGGACTTGCCCTCTACGAGCAGTACTTC. Its translation is CASSRPGLALYEQYF.

The sample holds many counts of this clonotype. V and J are TRBV25-1 and TRBJ2-1; TRBD2 matches 8 bases. There are 14 residues in the CDR3. Germline assignment: CDR1 MGHDK and CDR2 SYGVNS. The trim removed 7 bases at V and 3 bases at J, leaving 5 bases unmatched. The CDR3 DNA follows: TGTGCCAGCATCGGGGGGGCCTTCTACAATGAGCAGTTCTTC. Translating it yields CASIGGAFYNEQFF. Filled out from reference TRBV25-1 and TRBJ2-1, the complete variable domain reads EADIYQTPRYLVIGTGKKITLECSQTMGHDKMYWYQQDPGMELHLIHYSYGVNSTEKGDLSSESTVSRIRTEHFPLTLESARPSHTSQYLCASIGGAFYNEQFFGPGTRLTVL.

The chain has TRBV20-1 and TRBJ2-3; D is ambiguous. Trimming shortened V by 6 bases and J by 1 base, and 8 bases separated the two germline ends. Per the germline V gene, CDR1 is DFQATT and CDR2 is SNEGSKA (reference sequence). CDR3 length: 12 amino acids. The CDR3, as DNA: TGCAGTGCAGCTCTTCGCACAGATACGCAGTATTTT. Amino acid sequence: CSAALRTDTQYF.

Many counts were recorded for this clonotype. V is TRBV7-9 and J is TRBJ2-7; D might be TRBD1 or TRBD2, each matching 5 bases. CDR1 SEHNR and CDR2 FQNEAQ come from the germline V gene (reference sequence). V was cut by 5 bases and J by 8 bases, with 16 bases left in between. The CDR3 loop spans 13 amino acids. Written as DNA, the CDR3 is TGTGCCAGCAGCCCCGGGGTAGGGGAGAAGCAGTACTTC. Translated, it gives CASSPGVGEKQYF.